There are a few counts of the clone carrying this T cell receptor beta chain. What it recognizes is unknown. The data originate from a study of identical twins. TCRdb reanalysed the 5' RACE reads using MiXCR and keeps one entry per CDR3 protein. The table records about 450,000 distinct CDR3 sequences, 15% to 20% of them present only once. Overall study results and limits: Fewer insertions were carried by abundant cord blood beta clonotypes, but none was seen in memory repertoires.

Sequenced input: naive T cells sorted from blood. The source is a man aged 50-60 years in good health.

As DNA, the CDR3 is TGTGCCAGCAGCCTAGGGCAAGGGGCCTATGGCTACACCTTC. Encoded protein: CASSLGQGAYGYTF. The genes are TRBV7-9 and TRBJ1-2, with D maybe TRBD1 (5 bases). The CDR3 length is 14 residues. V lost 5 bases and J lost 4, with 14 bases in between. CDR1 SEHNR and CDR2 FQNEAQ come from the germline V gene (reference sequence).